These 23 T cell receptor beta chains originate from one sample sequenced in a study of CD8+ T cells in alopecia areata. RNA was extracted and reverse transcribed into cDNA as the sequencing template. TCRdb's copy holds only in-frame clones and misses some; the assay was immunoSEQ multiplex PCR. The table shows nearly 200,000 clones, with 55% to 70% occurring only once. Treatment described: oral pan-JAK inhibitor, 5-10 mg twice daily. The sample in question was CD4+ T cells sorted from blood, obtained at week 24, from a patient treated with tofacitinib. These receptors were collected from a human donor with alopecia areata.

CDR3 DNA sequence: TGTGCCAGCAGCTTACTAGGGCGCACCGGGGAGCTGTTTTTT. Amino acid sequence: CASSLLGRTGELFF. The chain recombines TRBV5-4 with TRBJ2-2, with a tentative D call TRBD2 (5 bases). The germline gives CDR1 SGHNT, CDR2 YYREEE (reference sequence). The V and J ends lost 2 bases and 4 bases respectively, with 9 bases between them. This CDR3 is 14 amino acids long.

The rearrangement uses TRBV28 and TRBJ2-3; TRBD1 aligns across 7 bases. Trimming cost V 5 bases and J 2 bases; bases outside gene matches: 4. From germline, CDR1 is MDHEN and CDR2 SYDVKM. The CDR3 loop spans 14 amino acids. The CDR3 spells CASSPGTDTDTQYF. The CDR3 DNA follows: TGTGCCAGCAGTCCTGGGACAGACACAGATACGCAGTATTTT. Full variable domain (rest looked up from reference TRBV28 and TRBJ2-3): DVKVTQSSRYLVKRTGEKVFLECVQDMDHENMFWYRQDPGLGLRLIYFSYDVKMKEKGDIPEGYSVSREKKERFSLILESASTNQTSMYLCASSPGTDTDTQYFGPGTRLTVL.

This chain links TRBV29-1 with TRBJ2-7, with D perhaps TRBD1 or TRBD2 (5 bases each). The CDR3 runs 12 residues. Per the germline V gene, CDR1 is SQVTM and CDR2 is ANQGSEA. Trimming stripped 7 bases from V and 3 bases from J, with 13 bases between. The CDR3 spells CSATTDYYEQYF. The CDR3, as DNA: TGCAGCGCTACGACAGACTACTACGAGCAGTACTTC.

The rearrangement links TRBV15 to TRBJ2-1; 9 bases agree with TRBD2. Germline trimming cut 5 bases from V and 15 bases from J; bases unmatched to any gene: 14. CDR1 is LNHNV, CDR2 YYDKDF, per germline (reference sequence). The CDR3 spans 14 residues. CDR3 DNA: TGTGCCACCAGCGCCAACCAGGCGGGGGGGAGATTGTTCTTC. It is translated as CATSANQAGGRLFF.

This chain links TRBV28 with TRBJ2-3, with D perhaps given as TRBD1 or TRBD2 (5 bases each). V lost 4 bases and J lost 1, with 15 bases in between. The CDR3 has 16 residues. Germline V CDR1 and CDR2: MDHEN, SYDVKM. The CDR3 spells CASSSHGDPRTDTQYF. The CDR3 DNA reads TGTGCCAGCAGTTCCCACGGGGACCCTCGCACAGATACGCAGTATTTT.

This clone was counted only a few times. The rearrangement joins TRBV9 to TRBJ1-1, with D possibly being TRBD1 (5 bases). CDR1 and CDR2 from the germline V gene are SGDLS and YYNGEE. The ends were cut back, 0 bases at V and 1 base at J, with 7 bases in the middle. The CDR3 spans 14 residues. CDR3 protein: CASSVEGQNTEAFF. The CDR3 coding sequence is TGTGCCAGCAGCGTAGAGGGGCAGAACACTGAAGCTTTCTTT.

There are a few counts of this clone. J is TRBJ1-2 and V is TRBV7-3; D ambiguous. The ends were cut back, 5 bases at V and 2 bases at J, with 12 bases in the middle. Germline loops: CDR1 SGHTA, CDR2 FQGTGA. The CDR3 is 14 amino acids. CDR3 nucleotides: TGTGCCAGCAGCCCCAGCGAGTCCAACTATGGCTACACCTTC. It is translated as CASSPSESNYGYTF.

This clone was seen just once. The V and J genes are TRBV11-1 and TRBJ2-3; possibly TRBD2 for D (5 bases). The germline V gene has CDR1 SGHAT and CDR2 FQDESV (reference sequence). The CDR3 is 16 amino acids. Trimming removed 0 bases at V and 1 base at J, with 11 bases between. The CDR3: CASSLARSGRTDTQYF. The DNA for the CDR3 is TGTGCCAGCAGCTTAGCGCGGAGCGGTCGCACAGATACGCAGTATTTT.

This chain links TRBV28 with TRBJ2-5, with D perhaps TRBD1 (6 bases). Germline V lookup: CDR1 MDHEN, CDR2 SYDVKM. The CDR3 runs 14 residues. V was cut by 7 bases and J by 5 bases, with 17 bases left in between. This chain's CDR3 is CASTPTGFRETQYF. The CDR3 DNA follows: TGTGCCAGCACCCCAACAGGGTTTCGGGAGACCCAGTACTTC.

The rearrangement uses TRBV27 and TRBJ1-2, with a possible D match to TRBD1 (6 bases). Trimming pared 5 bases from V and 8 bases from J, leaving 15 bases between. The length of the CDR3 is 13 residues. CDR1 and CDR2 from the germline V gene are MNHEY and SMNVEV (reference sequence). Here the CDR3 reads CASSLGGVKGYTF. CDR3 nucleotide sequence: TGTGCCAGCAGTCTTGGGGGCGTTAAGGGCTACACCTTC.

The chain links TRBV5-1 to TRBJ1-6; 9 bases align to TRBD1. The germline V gene has CDR1 SGHRS and CDR2 YFSETQ. The CDR3 runs 15 residues. The trim removed 2 bases at V and 7 bases at J, leaving 4 bases unmatched. The CDR3, as DNA: TGCGCCAGCAGCTTTACCGGGACAGGGAATTCACCCCTCCACTTT. Amino acid sequence: CASSFTGTGNSPLHF. The whole variable domain, filled in from reference TRBV5-1 and TRBJ1-6, reads KAGVTQTPRYLIKTRGQQVTLSCSPISGHRSVSWYQQTPGQGLQFLFEYFSETQRNKGNFPGRFSGRQFSNSRSEMNVSTLELGDSALYLCASSFTGTGNSPLHFGNGTRLTVT.

This clone occurred once. The chain is built from TRBV25-1 and TRBJ2-7; a possible D gene is TRBD2 (6 bases). The CDR3 totals 14 residues. CDR1 is MGHDK and CDR2 is SYGVNS in the germline V gene. V lost 5 bases to trimming and J lost 5 bases, with 16 bases between them. The CDR3 sequence: CASSRIGGEDEQYF. The CDR3 DNA sequence: TGTGCCAGCAGTCGGATCGGGGGAGAGGACGAGCAGTACTTC.

The J gene is TRBJ1-1, the V gene TRBV6-5; D is unresolved. V lost 0 bases to trimming and J lost 1 base, with 6 bases between them. The CDR3 sequence is 14 residues long. Germline V gene lookup returns CDR1 MNHEY and CDR2 SVGAGI. The CDR3 protein is CASSYSTQNTEAFF. CDR3 in DNA: TGTGCCAGCAGTTACTCGACGCAGAACACTGAAGCTTTCTTT.

Only one count was recorded for this clone. The chain combines TRBV29-1 with TRBJ2-5; no clear D gene. V was pared by 6 bases and J by 2 bases, with 10 bases between. The germline CDR1 and CDR2 sequences are SQVTM and ANQGSEA. The CDR3 has 12 amino acids. DNA for the CDR3: TGCAGCGTCGGCGGCCTACAAGAGACCCAGTACTTC. Its translation is CSVGGLQETQYF.

CDR3 sequence reads: CASSQEGAGGSTDTQYF. CDR3 bases: TGCGCCAGCAGCCAGGAGGGAGCGGGGGGCAGCACAGATACGCAGTATTTT. This sequence joins TRBV4-3 and TRBJ2-3; 9 bases line up with TRBD2. Germline trimming cut 3 bases from V and 0 bases from J; bases unmatched to any gene: 7. The CDR3 consists of 17 residues. Germline CDR1 reads LGHNA; CDR2 reads YSLEER.

The chain carries TRBV7-9 and TRBJ2-5, with 8 bases matching TRBD1. V trimming: 3 bases; J trimming: 5 bases; junction bases outside the gene matches: 5. CDR3 length equals 14 residues. CDR1 is SEHNR and CDR2 is FQNEAQ in the germline V gene (reference sequence). CDR3 coding DNA: TGTGCCAGCAGCTTTGGACAGGGCAAGGAGACCCAGTACTTC. It yields the protein CASSFGQGKETQYF.

The rearrangement uses TRBV5-1 and TRBJ2-7; D might be TRBD2 (6 bases). Germline values: CDR1 SGHRS, CDR2 YFSETQ. The V end was cut by 0 bases, the J end by 5 bases, with 12 bases between. The CDR3 totals 14 residues. The CDR3 DNA reads as TGCGCCAGCAGCTTGGTTGGAGGGGTACACGAGCAGTACTTC. It specifies CASSLVGGVHEQYF.

Concerning this clone itself: Germline and junction disagree at one end, which may indicate a read error. V is TRBV5-1 and J is TRBJ2-7; D uncertain. This CDR3 spans 13 amino acids. Per germline, CDR1 SGHRS and CDR2 YFSETQ. CDR3 DNA: TGTGCCAGCAGCCCGGACCAAGACGGGGAGCAGTACTTC. Translation gives CASSPDQDGEQYF.

V usage is TRBV7-2 and J usage is TRBJ1-4; possibly TRBD1 for D (5 bases). This CDR3 has 16 amino acids. The V end was cut by 4 bases, the J end by 4 bases, with 16 bases between. CDR1 and CDR2 (germline): SGHTA, FQGNSA. CDR3 amino acids: CASSSGGRAGNEKLFF. DNA of the CDR3: TGTGCCAGCAGCTCCGGGGGTAGGGCGGGTAATGAAAAACTGTTTTTT. Looking up the rest from reference TRBV7-2 and TRBJ1-4 gives the full variable domain: GAGVSQSPSNKVTEKGKDVELRCDPISGHTALYWYRQSLGQGLEFLIYFQGNSAPDKSGLPSDRFSAERTGGSVSTLTIQRTQQEDSAVYLCASSSGGRAGNEKLFFGSGTQLSVL.

The chain has TRBV9 and TRBJ2-1, with 9 positions matching TRBD2. CDR3 length equals 15 residues. The J segment lost 3 bases and the V segment lost 3 bases, leaving 4 bases of the junction unmatched. Germline assignment: CDR1 SGDLS and CDR2 YYNGEE. The CDR3 region is CASSETSGNYNEQFF. CDR3 nucleotides: TGTGCCAGCAGCGAGACTAGCGGTAACTACAATGAGCAGTTCTTC. The whole variable domain, remainder taken from reference TRBV9 and TRBJ2-1, is DSGVTQTPKHLITATGQRVTLRCSPRSGDLSVYWYQQSLDQGLQFLIQYYNGEERAKGNILERFSAQQFPDLHSELNLSSLELGDSALYFCASSETSGNYNEQFFGPGTRLTVL.

This rearrangement joins TRBV6-5 to TRBJ2-1, with D possibly TRBD2 on 5 matching bases. Germline CDR1 is MNHEY and CDR2 is SVGAGI. Between the trimmed V and J ends, which lost 6 bases and 9 bases, there was a span of 12 bases. The CDR3 sequence is 12 residues long. The CDR3 protein is CASSGMVGEQFF. As DNA, the CDR3 is TGTGCCAGCAGCGGGATGGTGGGTGAGCAGTTCTTC.

The chain joins TRBV14 to TRBJ1-4; D gene unclear. This CDR3 has 16 residues. Trimming took off 0 bases at V and 4 bases at J, with 12 bases between the two ends. Germline assignment: CDR1 SGHDN and CDR2 FVKESK. The CDR3 protein is CASSQDFGRFNEKLFF. The CDR3 coding sequence is TGTGCCAGCAGCCAAGATTTTGGGCGGTTTAATGAAAAACTGTTTTTT.

The chain links TRBV9 to TRBJ1-5, with D unresolved. CDR3 length: 16 residues. The V end lost 0 bases, the J end lost 3 bases, and 13 bases lay between the germline ends. Looked up from germline, CDR1 is SGDLS and CDR2 is YYNGEE. The CDR3 is CASSVGPQANNQPQHF. The CDR3 DNA reads as TGTGCCAGCAGCGTAGGTCCCCAGGCAAACAATCAGCCCCAGCATTTT.